Listed here are 8 T cell receptor beta chains from one sample, sequenced in a study of vaccination and CD4 T cells after COVID-19. Which antigens these TCRs recognize remains unknown. Treatment defined: roughly 10-day PBMC culture with coronavirus spike peptide pools or control peptides (ViraFEST assay). The study sequenced cultured CD4+ T cell DNA using the Oncomine TCR Beta short-read assay. In TCRdb, the PCR reads were re-called with MiXCR into one record per CDR3 protein. Of roughly 23,000 distinct CDR3 sequences in the sample, roughly 44% are singletons; the top ten hold under 20%. The sample was CD4+ T cells from blood, cultured in vitro, taken before SARS-CoV-2 vaccination. The receptors come from a human donor who received a COVID-19 vaccine.

This clonotype turned up a few times. The V gene is TRBV7-3, the J gene TRBJ1-6; 9 nucleotides match TRBD1. Germline CDR1 is SGHTA and CDR2 is FQGTGA. This CDR3 comprises 14 residues. With 3 bases clipped from V and 7 bases from J, the junction kept 1 base outside the gene matches. Here the CDR3 DNA reads TGTGCCAGCAGCTTCGGGACAGGGAATTCACCCCTCCACTTT. It specifies CASSFGTGNSPLHF. The variable domain in full, completed from reference TRBV7-3 and TRBJ1-6, reads GAGVSQTPSNKVTEKGKYVELRCDPISGHTALYWYRQSLGQGPEFLIYFQGTGAADDSGLPNDRFFAVRPEGSVSTLKIQRTERGDSAVYLCASSFGTGNSPLHFGNGTRLTVT.

CDR3 in amino acids: CASSLFRANQPQHF. CDR3 nucleotides: TGTGCCAGCAGTTTATTCAGGGCGAATCAGCCCCAGCATTTT. This chain uses TRBV6-5 with TRBJ1-5; possibly TRBD1 for D (5 bases). Germline values: CDR1 MNHEY, CDR2 SVGAGI. V lost 4 bases and J lost 4, with 11 bases in between. The CDR3 is 14 residues long.

This chain joins TRBV5-4 and TRBJ1-1, with TRBD1 as a possible D gene (6 bases). The CDR3 has 15 residues. Germline CDR1 is SGHNT and CDR2 is YYREEE (reference sequence). Trimming removed 0 bases from V and 10 bases from J, with 19 bases in between. CDR3 sequence: CASSLDRELSRVAFF. The CDR3 nucleotides are TGTGCCAGCAGCTTGGACAGGGAGCTCTCCCGAGTAGCTTTCTTT.

The chain uses TRBV19 and TRBJ2-3, with TRBD2 identical over 13 bases. Germline V gene data show CDR1 as LNHDA and CDR2 as SQIVND (reference sequence). This CDR3 is built from 17 residues. V gave up 5 bases and J gave up 2 bases; unmatched junction bases: 7. The CDR3 spells CASSRWTSGRSTDTQYF. The CDR3, as DNA: TGTGCCAGTAGTCGATGGACTAGCGGGAGATCCACAGATACGCAGTATTTT.

The gene calls are TRBV7-2 and TRBJ1-1; the D gene is possibly TRBD1 (6 bases). With 1 base removed from V and 5 bases from J, the gap between germline ends came to 14 bases. Per the germline V gene, CDR1 is SGHTA and CDR2 is FQGNSA. The CDR3 runs to 15 residues. In DNA, the CDR3 is TGTGCCAGCAGCTTAGGCCCCCAGGGGAGGACTGAAGCTTTCTTT. Protein sequence: CASSLGPQGRTEAFF.

The chain has TRBV14 and TRBJ2-5; no reliable D call. The CDR3 extends over 11 amino acids. V dropped 3 bases and J dropped 5 bases, with 4 bases sitting between them. Germline V gene data show CDR1 as SGHDN and CDR2 as FVKESK. Here the CDR3 reads CASSHSETQYF. In DNA, the CDR3 is TGTGCCAGCAGCCACTCGGAGACCCAGTACTTC.

The gene calls are TRBV18 and TRBJ2-7; the match to TRBD1 covers 10 bases. CDR1 and CDR2 from the germline V gene are KGHSH and LQKENI. V was clipped by 5 bases and J by 6 bases; unmatched bases: 10. The CDR3 is 15 amino acids. CDR3 residues: CASSYGTGEVSEQYF. CDR3 nucleotides: TGTGCCAGCTCATACGGGACAGGGGAGGTTTCCGAGCAGTACTTC.

The chain carries TRBV5-1 and TRBJ1-2; D is unclear. Germline values: CDR1 SGHRS, CDR2 YFSETQ. Trimming cost V 0 bases and J 8 bases, with 14 bases left between them. The CDR3 is 14 residues long. As DNA, the CDR3 is TGCGCCAGCAGCTTGGGGGTGATTGGGGAAGGCTACACCTTC. This gives the protein CASSLGVIGEGYTF.